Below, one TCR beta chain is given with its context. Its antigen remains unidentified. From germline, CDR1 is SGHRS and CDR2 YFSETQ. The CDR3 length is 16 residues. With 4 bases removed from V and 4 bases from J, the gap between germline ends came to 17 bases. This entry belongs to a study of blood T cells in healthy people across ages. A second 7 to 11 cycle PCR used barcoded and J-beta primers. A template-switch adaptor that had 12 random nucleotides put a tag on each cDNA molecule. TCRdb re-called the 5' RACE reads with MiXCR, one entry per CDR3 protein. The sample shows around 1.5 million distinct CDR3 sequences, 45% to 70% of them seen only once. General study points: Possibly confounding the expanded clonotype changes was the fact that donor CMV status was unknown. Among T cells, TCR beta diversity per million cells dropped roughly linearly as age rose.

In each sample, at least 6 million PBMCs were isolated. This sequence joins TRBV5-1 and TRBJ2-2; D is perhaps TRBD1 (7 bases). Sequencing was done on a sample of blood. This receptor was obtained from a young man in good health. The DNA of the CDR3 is TGCGCCAGCAGCGGCAGGGGGGACCCGAGCACCGGGGAGCTGTTTTTT. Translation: CASSGRGDPSTGELFF.